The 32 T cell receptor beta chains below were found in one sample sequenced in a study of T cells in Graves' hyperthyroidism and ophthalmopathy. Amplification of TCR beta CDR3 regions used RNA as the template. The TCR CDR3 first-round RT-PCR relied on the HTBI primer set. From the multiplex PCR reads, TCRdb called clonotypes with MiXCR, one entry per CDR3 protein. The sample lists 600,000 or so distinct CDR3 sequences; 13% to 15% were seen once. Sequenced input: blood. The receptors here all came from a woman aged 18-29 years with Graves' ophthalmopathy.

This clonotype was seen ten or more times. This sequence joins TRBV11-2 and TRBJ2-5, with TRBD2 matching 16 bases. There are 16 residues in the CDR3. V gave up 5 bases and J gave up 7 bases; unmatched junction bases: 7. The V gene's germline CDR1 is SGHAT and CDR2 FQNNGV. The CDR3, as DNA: TGTGCCAGCAGCCCGTCCGGGACTAGCGGGAGGGGGACCCAGTACTTC. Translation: CASSPSGTSGRGTQYF.

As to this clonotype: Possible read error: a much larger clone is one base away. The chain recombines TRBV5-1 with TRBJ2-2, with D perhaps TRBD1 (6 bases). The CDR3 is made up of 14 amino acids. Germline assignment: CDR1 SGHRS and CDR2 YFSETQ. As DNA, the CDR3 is TGCGCCAGCAGAAGACAGGAGAACACCAGGGAGCTGTTTTTT. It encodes CASRRQENTRELFF.

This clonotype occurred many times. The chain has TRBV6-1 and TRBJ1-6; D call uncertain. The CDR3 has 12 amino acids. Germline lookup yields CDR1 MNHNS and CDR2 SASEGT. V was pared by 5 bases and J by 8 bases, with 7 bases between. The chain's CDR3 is CASSSTDSPLHF. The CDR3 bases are TGTGCCAGCAGTTCTACTGATTCACCCCTCCACTTT.

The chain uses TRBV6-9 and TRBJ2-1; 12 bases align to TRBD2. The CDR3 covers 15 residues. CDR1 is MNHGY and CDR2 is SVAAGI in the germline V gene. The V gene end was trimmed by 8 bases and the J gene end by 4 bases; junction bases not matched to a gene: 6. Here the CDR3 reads CASGLLAGGYNEQFF. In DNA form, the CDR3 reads TGTGCCAGCGGTTTACTAGCGGGAGGTTACAATGAGCAGTTCTTC.

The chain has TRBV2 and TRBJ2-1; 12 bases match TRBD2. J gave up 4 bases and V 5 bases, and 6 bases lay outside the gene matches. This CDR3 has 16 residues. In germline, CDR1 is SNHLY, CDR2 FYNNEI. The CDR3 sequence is CASSLRTSGEYNEQFF. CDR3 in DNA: TGTGCCAGCAGTCTCCGGACTAGCGGGGAATACAATGAGCAGTTCTTC.

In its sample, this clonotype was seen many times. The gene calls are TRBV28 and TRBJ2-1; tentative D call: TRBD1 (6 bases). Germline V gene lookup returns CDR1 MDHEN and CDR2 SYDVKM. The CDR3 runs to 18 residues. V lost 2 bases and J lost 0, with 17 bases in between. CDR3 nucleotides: TGTGCCAGCAGTTTACGCGCCTCCAGGGGCAGCTCCTACAATGAGCAGTTCTTC. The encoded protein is CASSLRASRGSSYNEQFF.

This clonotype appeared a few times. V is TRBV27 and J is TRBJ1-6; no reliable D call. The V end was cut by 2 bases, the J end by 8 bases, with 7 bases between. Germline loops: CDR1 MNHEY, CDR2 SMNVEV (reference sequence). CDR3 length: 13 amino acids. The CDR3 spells CASSLSLDSPLHF. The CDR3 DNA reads TGTGCCAGCAGTTTAAGTCTAGATTCACCCCTCCACTTT.

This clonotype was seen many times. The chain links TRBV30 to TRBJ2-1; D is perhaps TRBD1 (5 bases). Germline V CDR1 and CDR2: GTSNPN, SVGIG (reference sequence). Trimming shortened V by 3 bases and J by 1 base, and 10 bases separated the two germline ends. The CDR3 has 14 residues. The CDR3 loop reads CAWRTKGSYNEQFF. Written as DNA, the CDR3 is TGTGCCTGGAGGACGAAGGGGTCCTACAATGAGCAGTTCTTC.

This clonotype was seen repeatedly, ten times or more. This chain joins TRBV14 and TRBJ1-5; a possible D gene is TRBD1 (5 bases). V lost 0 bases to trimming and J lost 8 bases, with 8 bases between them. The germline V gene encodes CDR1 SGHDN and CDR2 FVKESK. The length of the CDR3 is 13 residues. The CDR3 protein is CASSQDWGEPQHF. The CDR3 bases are TGTGCCAGCAGCCAAGATTGGGGGGAGCCCCAGCATTTT.

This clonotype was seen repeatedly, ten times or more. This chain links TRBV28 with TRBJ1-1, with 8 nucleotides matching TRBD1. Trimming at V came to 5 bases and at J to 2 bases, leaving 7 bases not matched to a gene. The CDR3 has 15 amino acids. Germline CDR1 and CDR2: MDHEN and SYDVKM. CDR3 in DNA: TGTGCCAGCAGTCCCCAGGACAGGGATAACACTGAAGCTTTCTTT. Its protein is CASSPQDRDNTEAFF.

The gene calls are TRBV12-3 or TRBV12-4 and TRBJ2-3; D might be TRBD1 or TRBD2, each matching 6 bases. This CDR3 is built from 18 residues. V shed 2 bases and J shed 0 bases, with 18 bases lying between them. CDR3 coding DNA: TGTGCCAGCAGTTTATATGTGAAGCCGGGGGCTAGCACAGATACGCAGTATTTT. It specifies CASSLYVKPGASTDTQYF.

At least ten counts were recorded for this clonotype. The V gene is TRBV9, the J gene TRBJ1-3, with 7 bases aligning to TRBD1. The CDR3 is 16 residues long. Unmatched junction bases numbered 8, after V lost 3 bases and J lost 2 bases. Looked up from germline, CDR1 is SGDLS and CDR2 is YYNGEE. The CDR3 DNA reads TGTGCCAGCAGCGCGAGGGACAGCTGGGCTGGAAACACCATATATTTT. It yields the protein CASSARDSWAGNTIYF.

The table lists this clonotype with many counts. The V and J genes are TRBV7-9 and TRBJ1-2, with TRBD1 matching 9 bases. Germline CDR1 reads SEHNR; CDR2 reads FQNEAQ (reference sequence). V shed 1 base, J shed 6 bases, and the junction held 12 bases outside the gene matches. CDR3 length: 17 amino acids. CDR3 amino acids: CASSLGWNRGRLDGYTF. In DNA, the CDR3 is TGTGCCAGCAGCTTAGGATGGAACAGGGGGCGTTTGGATGGCTACACCTTC.

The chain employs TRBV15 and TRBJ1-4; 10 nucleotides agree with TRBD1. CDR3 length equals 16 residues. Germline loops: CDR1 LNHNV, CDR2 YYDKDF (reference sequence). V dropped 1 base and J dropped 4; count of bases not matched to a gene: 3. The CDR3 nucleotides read TGTGCCACCAGCAGAGGACAGGGGGCCCATAATGAAAAACTGTTTTTT. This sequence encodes CATSRGQGAHNEKLFF.

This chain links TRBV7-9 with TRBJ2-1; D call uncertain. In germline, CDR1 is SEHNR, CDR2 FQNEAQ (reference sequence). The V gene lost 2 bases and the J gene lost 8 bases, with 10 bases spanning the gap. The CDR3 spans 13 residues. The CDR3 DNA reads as TGTGCCAGCAGCTTATGGGGTACGGATGAGCAGTTCTTC. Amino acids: CASSLWGTDEQFF.

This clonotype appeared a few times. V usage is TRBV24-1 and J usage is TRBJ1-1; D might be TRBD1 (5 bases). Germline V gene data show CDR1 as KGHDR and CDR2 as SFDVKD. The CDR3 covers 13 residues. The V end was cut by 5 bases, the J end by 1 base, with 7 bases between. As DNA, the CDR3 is TGTGCCACCAGTGCAGACAGGAACACTGAAGCTTTCTTT. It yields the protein CATSADRNTEAFF.

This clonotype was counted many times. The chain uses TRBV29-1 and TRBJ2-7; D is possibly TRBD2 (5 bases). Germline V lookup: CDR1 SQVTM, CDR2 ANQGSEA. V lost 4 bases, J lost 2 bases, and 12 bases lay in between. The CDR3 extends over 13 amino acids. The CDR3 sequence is CSVVAHGAYEQYF. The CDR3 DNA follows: TGCAGCGTTGTGGCCCACGGGGCCTACGAGCAGTACTTC.

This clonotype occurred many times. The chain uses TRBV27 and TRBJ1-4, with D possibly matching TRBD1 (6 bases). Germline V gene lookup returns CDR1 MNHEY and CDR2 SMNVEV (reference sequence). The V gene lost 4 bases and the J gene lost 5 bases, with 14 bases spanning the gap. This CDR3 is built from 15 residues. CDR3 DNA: TGTGCCAGCAGTTCACCGGGACAACCGAATGAAAAACTGTTTTTT. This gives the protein CASSSPGQPNEKLFF.

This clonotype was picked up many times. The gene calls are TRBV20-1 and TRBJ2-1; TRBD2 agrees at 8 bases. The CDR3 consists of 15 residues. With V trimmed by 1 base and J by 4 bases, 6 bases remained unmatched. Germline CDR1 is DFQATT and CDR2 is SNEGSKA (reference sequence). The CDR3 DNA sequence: TGCAGTGCTAGAGTGCGGGAGGAGTATTACAATGAGCAGTTCTTC. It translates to CSARVREEYYNEQFF.

The CDR3 DNA follows: TGTGCCATCAGTAGGTCGACAGGGGCGCCGGGTTCACCCCTCCACTTT. It yields the protein CAISRSTGAPGSPLHF. The chain is built from TRBV10-3 and TRBJ1-6, with 8 bases that match TRBD1. Germline CDR1 and CDR2: ENHRY and SYGVKD. The CDR3 has 16 residues. Trimming removed 5 bases from V and 9 bases from J; junction bases left unmatched: 12.

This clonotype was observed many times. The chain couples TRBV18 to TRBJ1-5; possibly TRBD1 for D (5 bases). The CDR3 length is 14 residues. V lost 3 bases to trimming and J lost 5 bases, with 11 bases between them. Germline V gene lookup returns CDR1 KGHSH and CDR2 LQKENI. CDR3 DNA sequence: TGTGCCAGCTCACCGAGTGGGGCCTATCAGCCCCAGCATTTT. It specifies CASSPSGAYQPQHF.

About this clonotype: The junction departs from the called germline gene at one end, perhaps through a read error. The CDR3 DNA sequence: TGTGCCAGCACCTTGTGGGGGGTCCTTAGGGGGACTGAAGCTTCCTTT. Amino acids: CASTLWGVLRGTEASF. The V gene is TRBV6-2 or TRBV6-3, the J gene TRBJ1-1; tentatively, D is TRBD1 (6 bases). The CDR3 spans 16 residues. Germline V gene data show CDR1 as MNHEY and CDR2 as SVGEGT.

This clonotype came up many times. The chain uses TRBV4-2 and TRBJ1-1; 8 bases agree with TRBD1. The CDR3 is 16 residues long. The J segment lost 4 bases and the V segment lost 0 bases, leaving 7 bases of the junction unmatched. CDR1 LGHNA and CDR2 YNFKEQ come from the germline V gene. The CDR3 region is CASSQDLRTGSTEAFF. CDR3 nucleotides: TGTGCCAGCAGCCAAGACCTCAGGACAGGGAGCACTGAAGCTTTCTTT.

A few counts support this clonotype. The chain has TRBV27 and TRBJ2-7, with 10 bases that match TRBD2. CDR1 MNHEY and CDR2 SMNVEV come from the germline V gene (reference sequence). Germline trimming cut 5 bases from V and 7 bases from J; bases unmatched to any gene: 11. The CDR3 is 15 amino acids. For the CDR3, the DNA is TGTGCCAGCAGTCTACTTCTAGCGGGAGCGGGGGAGCAGTACTTC. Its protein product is CASSLLLAGAGEQYF.

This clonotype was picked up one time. CDR3 loop: CASSYSGQGLNEQYF. The DNA for the CDR3 is TGTGCCAGCAGTTACTCGGGACAGGGGCTCAATGAGCAGTACTTC. J is TRBJ2-1 and V is TRBV6-5, with 10 bases lining up with TRBD1. The J call may not be correct, given that the DNA end is closer to TRBJ2-7. The CDR3 runs 15 residues. Germline values: CDR1 MNHEY, CDR2 SVGAGI.

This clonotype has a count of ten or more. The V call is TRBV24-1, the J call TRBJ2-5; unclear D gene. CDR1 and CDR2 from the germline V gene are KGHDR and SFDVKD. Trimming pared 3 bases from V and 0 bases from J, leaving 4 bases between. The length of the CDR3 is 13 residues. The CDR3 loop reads CATSDRNQETQYF. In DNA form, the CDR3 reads TGTGCCACCAGTGATCGTAACCAAGAGACCCAGTACTTC.

The CDR3 bases are TGTGCCAGCAGCCGTTTCTGGCCCAGGAGCACAGATACGCAGTATTTT. Its protein is CASSRFWPRSTDTQYF. V is TRBV5-6 and J is TRBJ2-3; no firm D call. CDR3 length: 16 amino acids. V was shortened by 4 bases and J by 0 bases, with 15 bases between the two germline ends. Germline V gene data show CDR1 as SGHDT and CDR2 as YYEEEE.

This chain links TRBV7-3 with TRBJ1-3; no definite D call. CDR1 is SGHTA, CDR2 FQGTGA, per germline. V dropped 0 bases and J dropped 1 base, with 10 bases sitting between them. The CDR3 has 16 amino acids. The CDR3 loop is CASSLTGLTSGNTIYF. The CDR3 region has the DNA TGTGCCAGCAGCTTAACAGGGCTTACTTCTGGAAACACCATATATTTT.

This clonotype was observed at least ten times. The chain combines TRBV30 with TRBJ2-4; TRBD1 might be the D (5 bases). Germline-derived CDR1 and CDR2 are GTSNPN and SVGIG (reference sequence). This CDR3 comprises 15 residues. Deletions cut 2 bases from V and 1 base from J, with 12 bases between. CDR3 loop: CAWSLRTTAKNIQYF. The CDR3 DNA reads TGTGCCTGGAGTCTCAGGACAACGGCCAAAAACATTCAGTACTTC.

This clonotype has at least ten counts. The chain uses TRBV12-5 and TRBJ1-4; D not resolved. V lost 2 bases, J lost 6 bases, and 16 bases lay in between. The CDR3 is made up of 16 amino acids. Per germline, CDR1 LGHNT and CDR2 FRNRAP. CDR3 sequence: CASGLSLFRTDEKLFF. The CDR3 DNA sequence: TGTGCTAGTGGTTTGTCCCTATTCAGGACGGATGAAAAACTGTTTTTT.

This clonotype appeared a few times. The CDR3 sequence: CASSQDLRTISNQPQHF. The CDR3 region has the DNA TGCGCCAGCAGCCAAGATCTTAGGACGATTAGCAATCAGCCCCAGCATTTT. The rearrangement uses TRBV4-1 and TRBJ1-5, with no clear D. The CDR3 length is 17 residues. Germline V CDR1 and CDR2: MGHRA, YSYEKL. Deletions cut 0 bases from V and 0 bases from J, with 12 bases between.

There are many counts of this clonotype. CDR3: CASTLGPPTSGSETQYF. CDR3 nucleotides: TGTGCCAGCACCCTCGGCCCCCCGACTAGCGGGAGCGAGACCCAGTACTTC. The chain recombines TRBV7-2 with TRBJ2-5, with 12 bases fitting TRBD2. V lost 7 bases, J lost 5 bases, and 14 bases stayed unmatched. The CDR3 loop spans 17 amino acids. Germline loops: CDR1 SGHTA, CDR2 FQGNSA.